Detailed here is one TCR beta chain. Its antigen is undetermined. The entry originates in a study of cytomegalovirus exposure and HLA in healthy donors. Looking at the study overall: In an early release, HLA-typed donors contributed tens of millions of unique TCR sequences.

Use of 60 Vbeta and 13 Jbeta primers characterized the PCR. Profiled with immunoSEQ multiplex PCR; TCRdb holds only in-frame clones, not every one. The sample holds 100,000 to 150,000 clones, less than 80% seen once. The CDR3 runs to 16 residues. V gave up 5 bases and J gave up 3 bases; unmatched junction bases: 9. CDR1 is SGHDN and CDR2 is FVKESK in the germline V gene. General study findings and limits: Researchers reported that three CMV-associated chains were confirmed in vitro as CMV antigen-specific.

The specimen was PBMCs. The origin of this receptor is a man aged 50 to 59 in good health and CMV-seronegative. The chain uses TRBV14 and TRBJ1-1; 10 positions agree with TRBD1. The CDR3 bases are TGTGCCAGCAGCTTCGACAGGGGGCGCGACTACACTGAAGCTTTCTTT. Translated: CASSFDRGRDYTEAFF.